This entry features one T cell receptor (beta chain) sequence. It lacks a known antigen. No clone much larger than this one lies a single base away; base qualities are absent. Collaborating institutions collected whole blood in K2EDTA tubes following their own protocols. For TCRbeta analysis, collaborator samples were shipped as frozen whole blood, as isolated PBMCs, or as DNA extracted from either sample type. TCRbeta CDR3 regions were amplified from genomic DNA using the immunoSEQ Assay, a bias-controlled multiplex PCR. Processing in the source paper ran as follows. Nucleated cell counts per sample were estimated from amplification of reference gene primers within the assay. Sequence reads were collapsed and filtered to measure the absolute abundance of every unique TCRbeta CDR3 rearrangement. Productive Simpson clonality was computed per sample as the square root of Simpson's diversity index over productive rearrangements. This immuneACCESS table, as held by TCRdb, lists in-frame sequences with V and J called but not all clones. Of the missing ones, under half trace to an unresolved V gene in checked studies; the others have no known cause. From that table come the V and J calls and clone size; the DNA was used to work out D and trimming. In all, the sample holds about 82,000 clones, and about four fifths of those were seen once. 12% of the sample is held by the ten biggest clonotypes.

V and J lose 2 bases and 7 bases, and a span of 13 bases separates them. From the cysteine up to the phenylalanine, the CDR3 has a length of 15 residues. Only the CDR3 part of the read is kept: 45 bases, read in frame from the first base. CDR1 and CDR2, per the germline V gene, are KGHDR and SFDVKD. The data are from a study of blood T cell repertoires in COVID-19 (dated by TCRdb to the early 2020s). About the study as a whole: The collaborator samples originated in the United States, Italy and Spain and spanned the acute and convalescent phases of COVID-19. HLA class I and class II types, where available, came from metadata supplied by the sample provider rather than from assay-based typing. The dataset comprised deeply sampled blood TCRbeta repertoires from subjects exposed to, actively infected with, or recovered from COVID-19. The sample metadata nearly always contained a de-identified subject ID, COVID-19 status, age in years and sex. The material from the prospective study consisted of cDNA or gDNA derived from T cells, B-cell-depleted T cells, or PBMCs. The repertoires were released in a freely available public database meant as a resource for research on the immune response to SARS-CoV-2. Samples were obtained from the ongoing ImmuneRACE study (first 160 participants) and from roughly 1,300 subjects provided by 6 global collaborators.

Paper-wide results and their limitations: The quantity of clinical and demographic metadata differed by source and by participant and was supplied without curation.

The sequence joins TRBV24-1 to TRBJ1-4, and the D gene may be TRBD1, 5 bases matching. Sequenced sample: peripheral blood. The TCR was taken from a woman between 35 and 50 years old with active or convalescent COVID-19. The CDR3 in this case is CATSDSGGPFEKLFF. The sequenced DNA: TGTGCCACCAGTGATTCGGGGGGACCTTTTGAAAAACTGTTTTTT.